This T cell receptor (beta chain) was captured in a study of beta chain features in type 1 diabetes. Study-level information: Across all samples, roughly 98,000,000 sorted cells were examined.

Stem cell-like memory, regulatory, central memory and naive CD4+ cells were sorted via CD45RO/CCR7/CD25/CD127/CD95/CD27. Expressed TCRB transcripts were sequenced because the entire RNA isolate underwent reverse transcription. The average read count of naive, central memory and regulatory T cell samples was some 3.9 million. This table comes from immunoSEQ multiplex PCR, and its TCRdb copy is limited to in-frame clones, with some not included. Among 350,000 to 450,000 clones listed, over 11% were seen once. The origin of this receptor is a man in his thirties or forties in good health. The sample consisted of naive CD4+ T cells from blood.

CDR3 loop: CASSPGRVDTGELFF. The DNA for the CDR3 is TGTGCCAGCAGCCCTGGACGGGTAGACACCGGGGAGCTGTTTTTT. The J gene is TRBJ2-2, the V gene TRBV7-2; D is ambiguous. The ends were cut back, 5 bases at V and 3 bases at J, with 13 bases in the middle. This CDR3 has 15 residues. Germline CDR1 is SGHTA and CDR2 is FQGNSA.